These 21 T cell receptor beta chains were sequenced from one sample in a study of cytomegalovirus exposure and HLA in healthy donors. Some clones are missing from TCRdb's copy, which holds only in-frame ones; the method was immunoSEQ multiplex PCR. The table records approximately 160,000 clones, roughly 91% of them present only once. The sequenced material came from PBMCs. Receptors were obtained from a woman aged 18-30 years in good health and CMV-seropositive.

This clone was observed once. The rearrangement links TRBV6-5 to TRBJ2-5; the match to TRBD2 covers 9 bases. With V trimmed by 4 bases and J by 1 base, 4 bases remained unmatched. The CDR3 is 15 amino acids. The germline CDR1 and CDR2 sequences are MNHEY and SVGAGI. The CDR3 here is CASSWETSGQETQYF. In DNA form, the CDR3 reads TGTGCCAGCAGTTGGGAGACTAGCGGCCAAGAGACCCAGTACTTC.

V usage is TRBV12-5 and J usage is TRBJ1-1, with no clear D. Germline assignment: CDR1 LGHNT and CDR2 FRNRAP. V was shortened by 1 base and J by 0 bases, with 9 bases between the two germline ends. The CDR3 runs to 15 residues. CDR3 coding DNA: TGTGCTAGTGGTTTGGCGACTGGCATGAACACTGAAGCTTTCTTT. Translation: CASGLATGMNTEAFF.

This clone has only a few counts. The J gene is TRBJ1-5, the V gene TRBV2, with 10 bases fitting TRBD1. Germline V gene sequence: CDR1 SNHLY, CDR2 FYNNEI. The CDR3 runs 15 residues. The V and J ends lost 6 bases and 1 base, in that order; junction bases with no gene match: 3. The CDR3: CASRDRGGSNQPQHF. The CDR3 DNA reads TGTGCCAGCAGGGACAGGGGGGGGAGCAATCAGCCCCAGCATTTT.

This rearrangement joins TRBV4-1 to TRBJ2-5, with TRBD2 matching over 8 bases. Per the germline V gene, CDR1 is MGHRA and CDR2 is YSYEKL. Unmatched junction bases numbered 13, after V lost 5 bases and J lost 2 bases. The CDR3 sequence is 17 residues long. CDR3 region: CASSDSWAAGGQETQYF. The CDR3 coding sequence is TGCGCCAGCAGCGACTCTTGGGCGGCGGGAGGTCAAGAGACCCAGTACTTC.

The rearrangement uses TRBV6-4 and TRBJ2-3; 9 bases match TRBD2. The germline V gene encodes CDR1 MRHNA and CDR2 SNTAGT. The J segment lost 3 bases and the V segment lost 3 bases, leaving 7 bases of the junction unmatched. This CDR3 spans 16 amino acids. In DNA, the CDR3 is TGTGCCAGCAGTGAAAGTAGCGGGAGTTTGACAGATACGCAGTATTTT. Encoded protein: CASSESSGSLTDTQYF.

The gene calls are TRBV18 and TRBJ1-1; maybe TRBD1 (5 bases). CDR3 length: 11 residues. Germline loops: CDR1 KGHSH, CDR2 LQKENI. The V end lost 8 bases, the J end lost 5 bases, and 9 bases lay between the germline ends. CDR3 amino acids: CASGADTEAFF. The CDR3 DNA sequence: TGTGCCAGCGGGGCGGATACTGAAGCTTTCTTT.

This clone was recorded a few times. The CDR3 coding sequence is TGCGCCAGCAGCTTGTCCGTCGGGGATGGCTACACCTTC. Translation gives CASSLSVGDGYTF. V usage is TRBV5-1 and J usage is TRBJ1-2; D is undetermined. The CDR3 loop spans 13 amino acids. Trimming removed 1 base from V and 6 bases from J, with 10 bases in between. Germline CDR1 reads SGHRS; CDR2 reads YFSETQ.

The chain recombines TRBV11-2 with TRBJ2-5, with D perhaps TRBD1 (5 bases). This CDR3 comprises 16 residues. Per the germline V gene, CDR1 is SGHAT and CDR2 is FQNNGV. V was pared by 2 bases and J by 2 bases, with 15 bases between. The CDR3 loop is CASSLIRTSRQETQYF. In DNA form, the CDR3 reads TGTGCCAGCAGCTTAATAAGGACAAGCCGTCAAGAGACCCAGTACTTC.

This clone was detected once. The chain joins TRBV7-2 to TRBJ2-7; the match to TRBD2 covers 13 bases. Germline V gene data show CDR1 as SGHTA and CDR2 as FQGNSA. The ends lost 4 bases at V and 4 bases at J; junction bases unmatched: 7. CDR3 length: 16 amino acids. The CDR3 DNA follows: TGTGCCAGCAGCTCCCAAGGACTAGCGGGAGCTTACGAGCAGTACTTC. It codes for CASSSQGLAGAYEQYF.

The chain carries TRBV18 and TRBJ1-1; 7 bases are shared with TRBD1. CDR1 is KGHSH, CDR2 LQKENI, per germline. This CDR3 has 13 residues. After removal of 5 bases from V and 7 bases from J, the junction contained 7 bases not matched to a gene. The CDR3 coding sequence is TGTGCCAGCTCATCGGGACAGACATTTGAAGCTTTCTTT. It encodes CASSSGQTFEAFF. The full variable domain, rest sourced from reference TRBV18 and TRBJ1-1, is NAGVMQNPRHLVRRRGQEARLRCSPMKGHSHVYWYRQLPEEGLKFMVYLQKENIIDESGMPKERFSAEFPKEGPSILRIQQVVRGDSAAYFCASSSGQTFEAFFGQGTRLTVV.

The chain uses TRBV29-1 and TRBJ1-2; 10 bases align to TRBD1. The CDR3 runs 13 residues. The V gene's germline CDR1 is SQVTM and CDR2 ANQGSEA. V lost 6 bases to trimming and J lost 4 bases; unmatched junction nucleotides: 5. CDR3 sequence (DNA): TGCAGCGTCTCGACAGGGGGCTCCTATGGCTACACCTTC. Amino acids: CSVSTGGSYGYTF.

This clone has a handful of counts. The V gene is TRBV27, the J gene TRBJ2-1; 7 bases line up with TRBD2. The ends lost 4 bases at V and 0 bases at J; junction bases unmatched: 0. CDR3 length equals 14 residues. Germline loops: CDR1 MNHEY, CDR2 SMNVEV (reference sequence). The CDR3 reads CASSSSGSYNEQFF. CDR3 bases: TGTGCCAGCAGTTCTAGCGGCTCCTACAATGAGCAGTTCTTC.

The chain joins TRBV5-6 to TRBJ1-2; D call uncertain. Looked up from germline, CDR1 is SGHDT and CDR2 is YYEEEE. The CDR3 covers 12 residues. The V end was cut by 0 bases, the J end by 6 bases, with 6 bases between. The chain's CDR3 is CASSLAGDGYTF. CDR3 nucleotides: TGTGCCAGCAGCTTGGCCGGGGATGGCTACACCTTC.

This clone was observed a handful of times. The genes are TRBV11-3 and TRBJ1-2, with no clear D. V was shortened by 5 bases and J by 13 bases, with 20 bases between the two germline ends. The CDR3 runs 13 residues. Germline assignment: CDR1 SGHNT and CDR2 YENEEA. The CDR3 bases are TGTGCCAGCAGCGAAGGACGGGCCCGCGGGTTCACCTTC. Encoded protein: CASSEGRARGFTF.

The chain links TRBV5-5 to TRBJ1-1, with 7 bases lining up with TRBD1. The germline V gene encodes CDR1 SGHKS and CDR2 YYEKEE (reference sequence). The junction had 6 bases not matched to a gene; V was cut back by 3 bases and J by 4 bases. CDR3 length: 14 residues. This CDR3 reads CASSWGDRPTEAFF. DNA for the CDR3: TGTGCCAGCAGCTGGGGGGACAGACCCACTGAAGCTTTCTTT.

This chain connects TRBV7-4 to TRBJ2-7; 7 positions match TRBD2. J was trimmed by 0 bases and V by 6 bases; bases with no gene match: 8. Germline V lookup: CDR1 SGHVT, CDR2 SQSDAQ. The CDR3 has 15 amino acids. The CDR3 DNA reads as TGTGCCAGCAGGTTGTTTGGGACTAACTCCTACGAGCAGTACTTC. It yields the protein CASRLFGTNSYEQYF.

This chain joins TRBV29-1 and TRBJ2-3; 9 bases match TRBD2. The germline CDR1 and CDR2 sequences are SQVTM and ANQGSEA. Germline trimming cut 7 bases from V and 1 base from J; bases unmatched to any gene: 9. The CDR3 extends over 15 amino acids. CDR3 sequence: CSAAASGIGTDTQYF. The CDR3 region has the DNA TGCAGCGCCGCGGCTAGCGGGATAGGCACAGATACGCAGTATTTT.

The chain is built from TRBV28 and TRBJ1-2, with D unclear. The germline V and J ends were trimmed by 7 bases and 7 bases, with 13 bases remaining between them. The CDR3 covers 12 residues. Germline V gene data show CDR1 as MDHEN and CDR2 as SYDVKM. CDR3 DNA: TGTGCCAGCACTATAGCTGGGTTTGGCTACACCTTC. This sequence encodes CASTIAGFGYTF.

Ten or more counts support this clone. This sequence joins TRBV4-3 and TRBJ2-7; weak D call: TRBD1 (5 bases). Germline loops: CDR1 LGHNA, CDR2 YSLEER. CDR3 length equals 13 residues. Trimming cost V 3 bases and J 6 bases, with 12 bases left between them. CDR3 in amino acids: CASSHSLGREQYF. The DNA for the CDR3 is TGCGCCAGCAGCCATTCTCTGGGGCGCGAGCAGTACTTC.

The rearrangement uses TRBV7-8 and TRBJ2-7, with 8 bases aligning to TRBD1. V was pared by 4 bases and J by 2 bases, with 4 bases of the junction left unmatched. Germline V gene sequence: CDR1 SGHVS, CDR2 FQNEAQ. The CDR3 has 14 residues. The CDR3 loop is CASSSIQGAYEQYF. CDR3 DNA sequence: TGTGCCAGCAGCTCCATACAGGGGGCCTACGAGCAGTACTTC.

The table lists this clone with a few counts. The chain joins TRBV6-5 to TRBJ2-1, with TRBD2 matching 10 bases. The CDR3 is 13 residues long. Germline values: CDR1 MNHEY, CDR2 SVGAGI. With V trimmed by 11 bases and J by 8 bases, 9 bases remained unmatched. CDR3 loop: CASAGLAYHEQFF. CDR3 nucleotides: TGTGCCTCAGCGGGACTAGCGTATCATGAGCAGTTCTTC.